A single sample is the source of the 15 T cell receptor beta chains below, sequenced in a study of blood T cell repertoires in COVID-19. Data came from immunoSEQ multiplex PCR; TCRdb stores just in-frame clones and leaves some out. The profile shows fewer than 55,000 clones, approximately 84% of them singletons. The sample consisted of peripheral blood. The receptors here all came from a man aged 45-65 years with acute or convalescent COVID-19.

The chain has TRBV7-8 and TRBJ2-3; the match to TRBD2 covers 10 bases. Germline loops: CDR1 SGHVS, CDR2 FQNEAQ. V shed 6 bases, J shed 3 bases, and the junction held 18 bases outside the gene matches. The length of the CDR3 is 19 residues. CDR3 residues: CASRRWAGSSGGPTDTQYF. CDR3 nucleotide sequence: TGTGCCAGCAGACGATGGGCGGGGTCTAGCGGGGGACCGACAGATACGCAGTATTTT. The full variable domain, rest sourced from reference TRBV7-8 and TRBJ2-3, is GAGVSQSPRYKVAKRGQDVALRCDPISGHVSLFWYQQALGQGPEFLTYFQNEAQLDKSGLPSDRFFAERPEGSVSTLKIQRTQQEDSAVYLCASRRWAGSSGGPTDTQYFGPGTRLTVL.

The chain is built from TRBV29-1 and TRBJ2-1; D is possibly TRBD1 (5 bases). The CDR3 runs to 15 residues. Trimming removed 4 bases at V and 0 bases at J, with 13 bases between. The germline V gene encodes CDR1 SQVTM and CDR2 ANQGSEA. DNA of the CDR3: TGCAGCGTTGCGGTGGGGCCTAGCTCCTACAATGAGCAGTTCTTC. Translation: CSVAVGPSSYNEQFF.

A single count supports this clone. This chain connects TRBV24-1 to TRBJ1-5; 7 bases are a match to TRBD1. There are 17 residues in the CDR3. Losses at the gene ends were 1 base for V and 0 bases for J; bases not matched to a gene: 5. Germline V gene sequence: CDR1 KGHDR, CDR2 SFDVKD. This CDR3 reads CATSDFGQENSNQPQHF. The CDR3 DNA follows: TGTGCCACCAGTGATTTTGGACAGGAAAATAGCAATCAGCCCCAGCATTTT.

The rearrangement joins TRBV5-1 to TRBJ1-1; D remains ambiguous. This CDR3 comprises 12 residues. The V and J ends lost 9 bases and 3 bases respectively, with 12 bases between them. Germline V gene data show CDR1 as SGHRS and CDR2 as YFSETQ. CDR3 sequence reads: CATKDWDTEAFF. CDR3 nucleotides: TGCGCCACCAAGGACTGGGACACTGAAGCTTTCTTT.

The chain combines TRBV11-1 with TRBJ2-5, with TRBD1 matching 8 bases. The J segment lost 7 bases and the V segment lost 1 base, leaving 5 bases of the junction unmatched. CDR1 and CDR2 from the germline V gene are SGHAT and FQDESV (reference sequence). The CDR3 is 14 residues long. The CDR3 sequence: CASSLGTGPGTQYF. In DNA, the CDR3 is TGTGCCAGCAGCTTAGGGACAGGGCCCGGGACCCAGTACTTC.

The chain employs TRBV5-1 and TRBJ2-5, with TRBD1 matching over 8 bases. From germline, CDR1 is SGHRS and CDR2 YFSETQ. With 4 bases clipped from V and 5 bases from J, the junction kept 10 bases outside the gene matches. The CDR3 totals 15 residues. CDR3 in DNA: TGCGCCAGCAGCCCAGGGACAGGCAGCCGCGAGACCCAGTACTTC. Encoded protein: CASSPGTGSRETQYF. The variable domain in full, with the rest retrieved from reference TRBV5-1 and TRBJ2-5, is KAGVTQTPRYLIKTRGQQVTLSCSPISGHRSVSWYQQTPGQGLQFLFEYFSETQRNKGNFPGRFSGRQFSNSRSEMNVSTLELGDSALYLCASSPGTGSRETQYFGPGTRLLVL.

Only a few counts were recorded for this clone. V gene TRBV29-1 combines with J gene TRBJ2-5; weak D call: TRBD2 (6 bases). The CDR3 has 13 amino acids. CDR1 SQVTM and CDR2 ANQGSEA come from the germline V gene. The ends were cut back, 3 bases at V and 0 bases at J, with 8 bases in the middle. The CDR3 here is CSVDRGDQETQYF. In nucleotides, the CDR3 is TGCAGCGTTGATCGCGGGGACCAAGAGACCCAGTACTTC.

The chain carries TRBV4-2 and TRBJ2-7; TRBD2 aligns across 16 bases. Looked up from germline, CDR1 is LGHNA and CDR2 is YNFKEQ. V shed 4 bases, J shed 2 bases, and the junction held 5 bases outside the gene matches. The CDR3 spans 17 residues. The CDR3 protein is CASSPGLAGGTPYEQYF. CDR3 DNA sequence: TGTGCCAGCAGCCCGGGACTAGCGGGAGGGACACCCTACGAGCAGTACTTC.

In DNA, the CDR3 is TGTGCCAGCAGTGAAGGAGGGTCCGCCTACGAGCAGTACTTC. The encoded protein is CASSEGGSAYEQYF. The chain couples TRBV6-1 to TRBJ2-7; tentative D call: TRBD2 (5 bases). CDR1 is MNHNS and CDR2 is SASEGT in the germline V gene. The CDR3 length is 14 residues. V was shortened by 1 base and J by 2 bases, with 9 bases between the two germline ends.

CDR3 nucleotide sequence: TGTGCTAGTGGTCAGGGGTTTTTGGACACCGGGGAGCTGTTTTTT. Its translation: CASGQGFLDTGELFF. The genes are TRBV12-5 and TRBJ2-2, with D possibly matching TRBD1 (6 bases). Trimming cost V 5 bases and J 3 bases, with 13 bases left between them. CDR1 and CDR2 from the germline V gene are LGHNT and FRNRAP. The CDR3 contains 15 residues.

V usage is TRBV4-1 and J usage is TRBJ1-2; 11 bases line up with TRBD1. The J segment lost 8 bases and the V segment lost 5 bases, leaving 7 bases of the junction unmatched. The CDR3 extends over 14 amino acids. The germline CDR1 and CDR2 sequences are MGHRA and YSYEKL. The CDR3 DNA follows: TGCGCCAGCAGCAAGGACAGGGGGCCCATAGGCTACACCTTC. Protein sequence: CASSKDRGPIGYTF.

The chain employs TRBV4-1 and TRBJ2-2; D might be TRBD1 (5 bases). The germline V and J ends were trimmed by 3 bases and 5 bases, with 16 bases remaining between them. The V gene's germline CDR1 is MGHRA and CDR2 YSYEKL. CDR3 length equals 16 residues. This CDR3 is CASSHDSLQTTGELFF. The CDR3 coding sequence is TGCGCCAGCAGCCACGACAGTCTCCAAACGACCGGGGAGCTGTTTTTT.

The chain employs TRBV5-5 and TRBJ2-7; the D gene is possibly TRBD1 (6 bases). The CDR3 is 13 residues long. The germline V and J ends were trimmed by 0 bases and 9 bases, with 13 bases remaining between them. The germline CDR1 and CDR2 sequences are SGHKS and YYEKEE (reference sequence). Here the CDR3 DNA reads TGTGCCAGCAGCTTGGCGTGGGGGCCTGGGCAGTACTTC. It yields the protein CASSLAWGPGQYF.

The rearrangement joins TRBV7-3 to TRBJ1-1; possibly TRBD1 for D (5 bases). V was clipped by 5 bases and J by 1 base, with 23 bases between them. Germline CDR1 SGHTA, CDR2 FQGTGA. The CDR3 runs 18 residues. CDR3 nucleotide sequence: TGTGCCAGCAGCGACCGCGGGGACCGGGGATCGCGGAACACTGAAGCTTTCTTT. This codes for CASSDRGDRGSRNTEAFF.

The chain uses TRBV30 and TRBJ1-4, with D perhaps matching TRBD1 (5 bases). The CDR3 has 13 residues. With 3 bases removed from V and 4 bases from J, the gap between germline ends came to 9 bases. Germline lookup yields CDR1 GTSNPN and CDR2 SVGIG (reference sequence). The CDR3 DNA reads TGTGCCTGGAGGGGACTGAGTAATGAAAAACTGTTTTTT. It is translated as CAWRGLSNEKLFF.